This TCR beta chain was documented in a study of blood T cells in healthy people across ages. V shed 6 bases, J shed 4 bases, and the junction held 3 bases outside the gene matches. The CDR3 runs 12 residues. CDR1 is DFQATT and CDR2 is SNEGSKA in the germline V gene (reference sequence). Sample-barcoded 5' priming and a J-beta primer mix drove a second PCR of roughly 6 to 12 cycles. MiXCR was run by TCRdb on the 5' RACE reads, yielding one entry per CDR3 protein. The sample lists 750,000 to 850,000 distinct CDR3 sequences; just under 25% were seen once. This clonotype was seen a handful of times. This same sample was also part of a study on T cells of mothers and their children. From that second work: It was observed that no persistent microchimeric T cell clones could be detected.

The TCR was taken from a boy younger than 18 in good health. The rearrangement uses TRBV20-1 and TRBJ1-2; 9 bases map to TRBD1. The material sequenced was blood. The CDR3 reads CSAGQGTYGYTF. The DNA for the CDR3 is TGCAGTGCAGGACAGGGGACCTATGGCTACACCTTC.